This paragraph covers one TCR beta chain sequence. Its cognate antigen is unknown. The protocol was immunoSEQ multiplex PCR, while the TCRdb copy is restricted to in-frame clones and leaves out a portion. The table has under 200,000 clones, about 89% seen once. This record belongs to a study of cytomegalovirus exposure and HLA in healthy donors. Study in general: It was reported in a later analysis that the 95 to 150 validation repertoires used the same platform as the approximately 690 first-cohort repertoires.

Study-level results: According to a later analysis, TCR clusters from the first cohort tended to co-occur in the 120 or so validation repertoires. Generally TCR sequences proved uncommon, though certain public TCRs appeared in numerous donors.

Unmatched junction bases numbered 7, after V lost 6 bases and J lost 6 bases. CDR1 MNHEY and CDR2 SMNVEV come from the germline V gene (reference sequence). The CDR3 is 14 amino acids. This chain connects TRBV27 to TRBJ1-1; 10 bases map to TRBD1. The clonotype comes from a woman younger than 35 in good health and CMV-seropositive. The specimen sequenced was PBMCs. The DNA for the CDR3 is TGTGCCAGCAGCCCGACAGGGGGCTATGCTGAAGCTTTCTTT. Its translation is CASSPTGGYAEAFF.